This entry concerns a single T cell receptor (beta chain). Antigen: not known. TCRdb keeps only in-frame clones here, not all; method: immunoSEQ multiplex PCR. The table lists roughly 99,000 clones, more than 70% of them singletons. This entry belongs to a study of T cell responses to AZD1222 COVID-19 vaccine. Background on the study: Analysis merged second doses at about 4 or about 12 weeks. Study-wide findings and caveats: Nearly half of the spike-specific TCRs reportedly recognize variant regions that carry no mutations. Possibly, clonal diversity was underestimated; donors were largely white British and included more females.

The sequence was collected from an adult in good health. The material sequenced was peripheral blood, taken on day 0 of AZD1222 vaccination.

The CDR3 loop reads CASSQEYRVGRLAGGSTDTQYF. CDR3 nucleotide sequence: TGTGCCAGCAGCCAAGAATACCGCGTAGGGAGACTAGCGGGAGGGAGCACAGATACGCAGTATTTT. The rearrangement links TRBV4-2 to TRBJ2-3; TRBD2 aligns across 14 bases. The CDR3 covers 22 residues. Trimming cost V 0 bases and J 0 bases; bases outside gene matches: 14. In germline, CDR1 is LGHNA, CDR2 YNFKEQ.